Sequencing of this T cell receptor beta chain was carried out in a study of PD-L1 blockade in urothelial cancer. For the study at large: Atezolizumab at 1,200 mg intravenously every 3 weeks was started by patients at some point between 2014 and 2015. Blood samples had a median of about 140,000 T cells, approximately 83,000 unique TCRs, and clonality roughly 0.08.

Time point denoted: pretreatment peripheral blood. There are 12 residues in the CDR3. The germline V and J ends were trimmed by 2 bases and 5 bases, with 8 bases remaining between them. Germline assignment: CDR1 SGHRS and CDR2 YFSETQ. Here immunoSEQ multiplex PCR was the method, and the copy in TCRdb shows in-frame clones only, minus some. The data show around 60,000 clones, around 81% seen once. Findings of the study overall: Tumor-linked clones in blood grew more by 3 weeks in durable-benefit patients.

This clone appeared once. Its antigen remains unidentified. Sequences were derived from PBMCs, sampled around atezolizumab (anti-PD-L1) treatment. V usage is TRBV5-1 and J usage is TRBJ2-7; a weak D match, TRBD2 (5 bases). The sequence was obtained from a man aged 70 or older with urothelial cancer. As DNA, the CDR3 is TGCGCCAGCAGCTTAGAGGGAAACGAGCAGTACTTC. It is translated as CASSLEGNEQYF.